A single sample is the source of the 10 T cell receptor beta chains below, sequenced in a study of cytomegalovirus exposure and HLA in healthy donors. Use of 60 Vbeta and 13 Jbeta primers characterized the PCR. Using immunoSEQ multiplex PCR, the repertoire was profiled, and TCRdb retains in-frame clones only, with some absent. Among roughly 110,000 clones listed, 82% were seen once. The sample comprised PBMCs. These receptors were taken from a man aged 50-59 years in good health and CMV-seronegative.

The rearrangement joins TRBV6-1 to TRBJ1-2, with D maybe TRBD1 (5 bases). V gave up 3 bases and J gave up 1 base, with 15 bases separating them. Germline CDR1 is MNHNS and CDR2 is SASEGT. The CDR3 loop spans 16 amino acids. Here the CDR3 DNA reads TGTGCCAGCAGTGAGGTCCCCTTCGACAGTAACTATGGCTACACCTTC. It encodes CASSEVPFDSNYGYTF.

There are a few counts of this clone. The rearrangement links TRBV7-3 to TRBJ2-1; TRBD1 aligns across 9 bases. V shed 8 bases, J shed 5 bases, and the junction held 1 base outside the gene matches. The CDR3 runs to 12 residues. From germline, CDR1 is SGHTA and CDR2 FQGTGA. The CDR3 DNA reads as TGTGCCAGCGGACAGGGGCACAATGAGCAGTTCTTC. This sequence encodes CASGQGHNEQFF.

V gene TRBV19 combines with J gene TRBJ2-5; 7 bases align to TRBD1. Per the germline V gene, CDR1 is LNHDA and CDR2 is SQIVND (reference sequence). CDR3 length: 15 amino acids. V was clipped by 4 bases and J by 4 bases; unmatched bases: 9. The CDR3 sequence is CASSKGTVGPETQYF. As DNA, the CDR3 is TGTGCCAGTAGTAAAGGGACAGTCGGTCCAGAGACCCAGTACTTC.

This clone was recorded once. The chain employs TRBV4-2 and TRBJ2-7; D is perhaps TRBD2 (5 bases). CDR1 and CDR2 (germline): LGHNA, YNFKEQ. The CDR3 runs to 15 residues. V lost 0 bases and J 3 bases, leaving 12 bases between the germline ends. The CDR3 spells CASSQDLDYRYEQYV. Written as DNA, the CDR3 is TGTGCCAGCAGCCAAGATCTAGACTATCGCTACGAGCAGTACGTC.

V and J are TRBV13 and TRBJ1-5; 7 bases are a match to TRBD1. Germline CDR1 reads PRHDT; CDR2 reads FYEKMQ (reference sequence). This CDR3 is 14 amino acids long. Losses at the gene ends were 4 bases for V and 5 bases for J; bases not matched to a gene: 5. Here the CDR3 DNA reads TGTGCCAGCAGCTACCAGGGGGTCCATCAGCCCCAGCATTTT. Protein: CASSYQGVHQPQHF.

Written as DNA, the CDR3 is TGTGCCAGCAGCTTATCGTCGGGGGACTACGAGCAGTACTTC. Its translation is CASSLSSGDYEQYF. The V and J genes are TRBV5-5 and TRBJ2-7, with TRBD2 as a possible D gene (6 bases). This CDR3 comprises 14 residues. CDR1 and CDR2 (germline): SGHKS, YYEKEE (reference sequence). The ends were cut back, 2 bases at V and 3 bases at J, with 12 bases in the middle.

This clone has only one observation. The V gene is TRBV14, the J gene TRBJ2-2; 8 bases map to TRBD1. This CDR3 has 15 residues. The ends lost 4 bases at V and 4 bases at J; junction bases unmatched: 5. Germline assignment: CDR1 SGHDN and CDR2 FVKESK. For the CDR3, the DNA is TGTGCCAGCAGCCCCTCCAGGGGGCTCACCGGGGAGCTGTTTTTT. Protein sequence: CASSPSRGLTGELFF.

V usage is TRBV13 and J usage is TRBJ2-5; 7 positions match TRBD1. The DNA end is more similar to TRBJ2-7, so the J call may be wrong. This CDR3 is 14 amino acids long. Germline V gives CDR1 PRHDT, CDR2 FYEKMQ (reference sequence). CDR3 coding DNA: TGTGCCAGCAGCTACAGGGGAAACTCCTACGAGCAGTACTTC. It yields the protein CASSYRGNSYEQYF.

The chain carries TRBV7-9 and TRBJ1-1, with TRBD1 matching 7 bases. Trimming cost V 4 bases and J 1 base; bases outside gene matches: 3. The germline gives CDR1 SEHNR, CDR2 FQNEAQ (reference sequence). This CDR3 is 14 amino acids long. DNA for the CDR3: TGTGCCAGCAGCTCGCACAGGGGGAACACTGAAGCTTTCTTT. Translation: CASSSHRGNTEAFF.

The chain couples TRBV6-5 to TRBJ1-2; D call uncertain. The CDR3 loop spans 12 amino acids. The germline V and J ends were trimmed by 4 bases and 3 bases, with 6 bases remaining between them. Germline V gene data show CDR1 as MNHEY and CDR2 as SVGAGI. The CDR3 sequence: CASSSSDYGYTF. In nucleotides, the CDR3 is TGTGCCAGCAGTTCATCGGACTATGGCTACACCTTC.